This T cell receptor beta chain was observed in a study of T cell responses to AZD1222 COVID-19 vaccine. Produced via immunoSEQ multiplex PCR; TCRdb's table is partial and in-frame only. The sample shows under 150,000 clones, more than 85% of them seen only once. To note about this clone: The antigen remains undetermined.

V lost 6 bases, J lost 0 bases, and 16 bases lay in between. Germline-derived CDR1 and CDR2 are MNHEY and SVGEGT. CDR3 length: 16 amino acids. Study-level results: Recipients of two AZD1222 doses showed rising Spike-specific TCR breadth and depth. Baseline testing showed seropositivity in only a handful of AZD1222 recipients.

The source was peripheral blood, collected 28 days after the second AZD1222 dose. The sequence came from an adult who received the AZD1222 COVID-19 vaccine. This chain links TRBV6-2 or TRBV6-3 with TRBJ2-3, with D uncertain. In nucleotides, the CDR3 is TGTGCCAGCAGCCGCCTCGGACCGTTAAGCACAGATACGCAGTATTTT. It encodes CASSRLGPLSTDTQYF.